This is a list of T cell receptor beta chains from one sample in a study of regulatory T cells in long-lasting Graves disease. Via MiXCR, TCRdb re-called the multiplex PCR reads, giving one row per CDR3 protein. The sample has 500,000 to 800,000 distinct CDR3 sequences; roughly 30% are singletons. Sequenced here: peripheral blood mononuclear cells (PBMCs), sampled when the disease was refractory, from a patient treated with antithyroid drugs. The receptors were sampled from a female donor with Graves disease. Both conserved end residues are part of each CDR3. The D gene is left open where the match is weak. Clone sizes are given selectively: once, few, many, or a class where the clone is expanded.

v_gene,abundance,j_gene,d_gene,CDR3nt,CDR3aa
TRBV11-2,.,TRBJ1-3,.,TGTGCCAGCAGCTCCAAACCCGGAGGAAACACCATATATTTT,CASSSKPGGNTIYF
TRBV5-1,few,TRBJ2-7,TRBD2,TGCGCCAGCAGCTTGACGCGACTAGCTGTGGACGAGCAGTACTTC,CASSLTRLAVDEQYF
TRBV20-1,many,TRBJ1-2,.,TGCAGTGCTAGAGCGGACGGAGCTAACTATGGCTACACCTTC,CSARADGANYGYTF
TRBV10-3,few,TRBJ2-7,TRBD1,TGTGCCATCAGTGAGTCGGGGACAGCAAGCCACGAGCAGTACTTC,CAISESGTASHEQYF
TRBV12-3/TRBV12-4,many,TRBJ2-2,.,TGTGCCAGCAGGAGGACGGTGAACACCGGGGAGCTGTTTTTT,CASRRTVNTGELFF
TRBV9,once,TRBJ2-2,TRBD2,TGTGCCAGCAGCGTAGGTGCTAGCGGGGTTCACCGGGAGCTGTTTTTT,CASSVGASGVHRELFF
TRBV12-3/TRBV12-4,few,TRBJ2-2,TRBD1,TGTGCCAGCAGAACGGACAGGACAAACACCGGGGAGCTGTTTTTT,CASRTDRTNTGELFF
TRBV29-1,.,TRBJ2-7,.,TGCAGCGTTGAAGGCCACAAATACGAGCAGTACTTC,CSVEGHKYEQYF
TRBV6-5,few,TRBJ2-5,TRBD2,TGTGCCAGCAGTTATTATGCGGGAGGGCCCTATAAAGAGGCCCAGTACTTC,CASSYYAGGPYKEAQYF
TRBV28,many,TRBJ1-2,TRBD1,TGTGCCAGCAGTATGGGACAGGGTTTTTCGGCTTCGAACTATGGCTACACCTTC,CASSMGQGFSASNYGYTF
TRBV27,.,TRBJ1-6,.,TGTGCCAGCAGGTTGGGTTCTAATTCACCCCTCCACTTT,CASRLGSNSPLHF
TRBV6-1,.,TRBJ2-7,.,TGTGCCAGCGACTGGACAGCTGGAAGGAACTACGAGCAGTACTTC,CASDWTAGRNYEQYF
TRBV11-1,.,TRBJ2-2,.,TGTGCCAGCAGCCCCCGTGGGCAGCCCGGGGAGCTGTTTTTT,CASSPRGQPGELFF
TRBV28,.,TRBJ1-4,.,TGTGCCAGCAGTTTACGTGGTCCTGATGAAAAACTGTTTTTT,CASSLRGPDEKLFF
TRBV6-1,many,TRBJ2-5,TRBD2,TGTGCCAGCAGCCTGACTAGCGGGAGGGCGGGTGAGACCCAGTACTTC,CASSLTSGRAGETQYF
TRBV2,.,TRBJ1-1,.,TGTGCCAGCAGTTGGACACCCATGAACACTGAAGCTTTCTTT,CASSWTPMNTEAFF
TRBV27,many,TRBJ1-6,TRBD1,TGTGCCAGCAGTCCTGACAGGGGGCAAAATTCACCCCTCCACTTT,CASSPDRGQNSPLHF
TRBV7-2,.,TRBJ2-5,TRBD2,TGTGCCAGCAGCTCCCCAATTCATGGGACTACTCAAGAGACCCAGTACTTC,CASSSPIHGTTQETQYF
TRBV12-3/TRBV12-4,many,TRBJ2-2,TRBD1,TGTGCCAGCAGTTTACGACAGGGGGCCGCCGGGGAGCTGTTTTTT,CASSLRQGAAGELFF
TRBV9,.,TRBJ1-5,.,TGTGCCAGCAGCGCCAACAATCAGCCCCAGCATTTT,CASSANNQPQHF
TRBV30,few,TRBJ1-1,.,TGTGCCTGGAGATCGAACACTGAAGCTTTCTTT,CAWRSNTEAFF
TRBV12-3/TRBV12-4,.,TRBJ1-1,.,TGTGCCAGCACCCTCAGTCCGGGCATGAACACTGAAGCTTTCTTT,CASTLSPGMNTEAFF
TRBV6-1,few,TRBJ1-2,.,TGTGCCAGCAGATCAGCGGGGCAGCGAAACTATGGCTACACCTTC,CASRSAGQRNYGYTF
TRBV11-2,many,TRBJ1-1,.,TGTGCCAGCACCTTTACCCCCACTGAAGCTTTCTTT,CASTFTPTEAFF
TRBV6-4,few,TRBJ2-5,TRBD2,TGTGCCAGCAGTGAAGGACTAGCGGGAGGACAAGAGACCCAGTACTTC,CASSEGLAGGQETQYF
TRBV20-1,.,TRBJ1-6,TRBD1,TGCAGTGCTAGGGCGACAGGGCACTCACCCCTCCACTTT,CSARATGHSPLHF
TRBV10-3,many,TRBJ1-1,.,TGTGCCATCAACGGGATATCGAACACTGAAGCTTTCTTT,CAINGISNTEAFF
TRBV2,few,TRBJ1-4,TRBD1,TGTGCCAGCACAGGGGGCTCTAATGAAAAACTGTTTTTT,CASTGGSNEKLFF
TRBV5-1,.,TRBJ2-7,TRBD2,TGCGCCAGCAGCGGAATAGCGGGAGCGACCTACGAGCAGTACTTC,CASSGIAGATYEQYF
TRBV20-1,.,TRBJ2-7,TRBD2,TGCAGTGCTCGGAGGGGGATAGGACTAGCGGGAGCCACGGGCGAGCAGTACTTC,CSARRGIGLAGATGEQYF
TRBV7-2,many,TRBJ1-5,.,TGTGCCAGCAGCTCCTCTGGGGGGTATGTACAGCCCCAGCATTTT,CASSSSGGYVQPQHF
TRBV7-2,few,TRBJ2-1,.,TGTGCCAGCAGCTTAGAGGGTAATGAGCAGTTCTTC,CASSLEGNEQFF
TRBV20-1,.,TRBJ1-1,.,TGCAGTGCTAGAGATCTCGCTGAAGCTTTCTTT,CSARDLAEAFF
TRBV20-1,few,TRBJ1-5,.,TGCAGTGCCCCCAGTGGGGGAATAGATCAGCCCCAGCATTTT,CSAPSGGIDQPQHF
TRBV28,.,TRBJ1-5,.,TGTGCCAGCAGTTTTTGGCGGTCGACCCAGCATTTT,CASSFWRSTQHF
TRBV11-2,.,TRBJ2-7,.,TGTGCCAGCAGCTTAGGGGGTCGGGTCTCCTACGAGCAGTACTTC,CASSLGGRVSYEQYF
TRBV24-1,.,TRBJ2-1,.,TGTGCCACGAGCGGGACAGCAAACTACAATGAGCAGTTCTTC,CATSGTANYNEQFF
TRBV18,few,TRBJ1-5,TRBD1,TGTGCCAGCTCACCAGGACAGGAGCCCTATCAGCCCCAGCATTTT,CASSPGQEPYQPQHF
TRBV28,few,TRBJ1-5,.,TGTGCCAGCAGTTTACAGCCTAATCAGCCCCAGCATTTT,CASSLQPNQPQHF
TRBV11-2,few,TRBJ2-7,TRBD1,TGTGCCAGCAGCTTAAAGGAGTTCGGACAGGGTTATTACGAGCAGTACTTC,CASSLKEFGQGYYEQYF
TRBV6-1,many,TRBJ1-2,TRBD1,TGTGCCAGCAGTAGCAGACAGGGCGAACACTATGGCTACACCTTC,CASSSRQGEHYGYTF
TRBV28,.,TRBJ1-5,.,TGTGCCAGCACCCCGAGCGGGGGAAGTGACAATCAGCCCCAGCATTTT,CASTPSGGSDNQPQHF
TRBV29-1,few,TRBJ2-2,TRBD1,TGCAGCGTTGAAGATGAGCAGGGGGCGAACGGGGAGCTGTTTTTT,CSVEDEQGANGELFF
TRBV28,few,TRBJ1-6,.,TGTGCCAGCAGTCAGATAAATTCACCCCTCCACTTT,CASSQINSPLHF
TRBV9,many,TRBJ1-6,TRBD1,TGTGCCAGCAGCGTCGGGGGACAGGGGAATTCACCCCTCCACTTT,CASSVGGQGNSPLHF